Each of the 17 T cell receptor beta chains below was sequenced from the same sample in a study of T cells in Graves' hyperthyroidism and ophthalmopathy. Amplified TCR beta CDR3 regions derived from RNA transcripts. HTBI primers drove first-round RT-PCR of the TCR CDR3. Each CDR3 protein is one row after TCRdb ran MiXCR on the multiplex PCR reads. This table has 640,000 or so distinct CDR3 sequences, 13% to 15% appearing once. The specimen was blood. The receptors originated from a woman under 30 with Graves' ophthalmopathy.

The J gene is TRBJ1-1, the V gene TRBV10-2; perhaps TRBD1 as D (5 bases). V was trimmed by 6 bases and J by 3 bases, leaving 14 bases between them. CDR3 size: 14 residues. CDR1 is WSHSY and CDR2 is SAAADI in the germline V gene. The DNA of the CDR3 is TGCGCCAGCAGATCAGGGAGATGGGACACTGAAGCTTTCTTT. Translating gives CASRSGRWDTEAFF.

The chain joins TRBV5-6 to TRBJ2-1; D perhaps matches TRBD2 (5 bases). The ends were cut back, 0 bases at V and 1 base at J, with 8 bases in the middle. The CDR3 runs to 15 residues. Germline V gene lookup returns CDR1 SGHDT and CDR2 YYEEEE. CDR3 sequence: CASSLGTPSYNEQFF. DNA of the CDR3: TGTGCCAGCAGCTTGGGGACTCCTTCCTACAATGAGCAGTTCTTC.

Remarks on this clonotype: A read error is possible here, since a much larger clone lies one base away. V is TRBV30 and J is TRBJ2-3, with 7 bases aligning to TRBD1. V gave up 3 bases and J gave up 3 bases; unmatched junction bases: 6. CDR3 length: 14 residues. Per germline, CDR1 GTSNPN and CDR2 SVGIG (reference sequence). CDR3 bases: TGTGCCTGGAGGTGGCAGGGGGAGACAGATACGCAGTATTTT. This codes for CAWRWQGETDTQYF.

The sample holds many counts of this clonotype. The genes are TRBV28 and TRBJ2-1; no reliable D call. Trimming shortened V by 8 bases and J by 4 bases, and 15 bases separated the two germline ends. CDR1 and CDR2 (germline): MDHEN, SYDVKM. There are 14 residues in the CDR3. Written as DNA, the CDR3 is TGTGCCAGCTCCACGGCTGGCAATTACAATGAGCAGTTCTTC. Translated, it gives CASSTAGNYNEQFF.

A few counts support this clonotype. CDR3 DNA: TGTGCCAGCAGGACTGGACAGGGAGGCTACGAGCAGTACTTC. Protein product: CASRTGQGGYEQYF. The chain employs TRBV6-1 and TRBJ2-7, with TRBD1 identical over 8 bases. This CDR3 has 14 residues. V lost 6 bases, J lost 3 bases, and 7 bases stayed unmatched. Germline CDR1 and CDR2: MNHNS and SASEGT.

This clonotype showed up many times. The V gene is TRBV6-2 or TRBV6-3, the J gene TRBJ2-3, with TRBD1 matching over 8 bases. After removal of 6 bases from V and 2 bases from J, the junction contained 7 bases not matched to a gene. Germline values: CDR1 MNHEY, CDR2 SVGEGT. CDR3 size: 15 residues. The CDR3 reads CASSNGQGYTDTQYF. The CDR3, as DNA: TGTGCCAGCAGCAATGGACAGGGATACACAGATACGCAGTATTTT.

This clonotype was detected ten times or more. This rearrangement joins TRBV28 to TRBJ1-6; TRBD1 might be the D (6 bases). The V end lost 4 bases, the J end lost 4 bases, and 17 bases lay between the germline ends. The germline V gene has CDR1 MDHEN and CDR2 SYDVKM. The CDR3 covers 17 residues. CDR3 amino acids: CASSSHAGAPYNSPLHF. CDR3 in DNA: TGTGCCAGCAGTTCCCACGCAGGGGCCCCATATAATTCACCCCTCCACTTT. The variable domain in full, with the rest retrieved from reference TRBV28 and TRBJ1-6, is DVKVTQSSRYLVKRTGEKVFLECVQDMDHENMFWYRQDPGLGLRLIYFSYDVKMKEKGDIPEGYSVSREKKERFSLILESASTNQTSMYLCASSSHAGAPYNSPLHFGNGTRLTVT.

The chain couples TRBV19 to TRBJ1-6; D unresolved. The germline gives CDR1 LNHDA, CDR2 SQIVND (reference sequence). The V and J ends lost 5 bases and 10 bases respectively, with 15 bases between them. CDR3 length equals 14 residues. CDR3: CASSLSKRESPLHF. CDR3 DNA: TGTGCCAGTAGTCTCTCGAAGAGAGAATCACCCCTCCACTTT.

This clonotype was detected ten times or more. The chain carries TRBV12-3 or TRBV12-4 and TRBJ1-1; D unresolved. The V gene lost 4 bases and the J gene lost 0 bases, with 6 bases spanning the gap. CDR3 size: 13 residues. The chain's CDR3 is CASSSIMNTEAFF. In DNA form, the CDR3 reads TGTGCCAGCAGTTCCATCATGAACACTGAAGCTTTCTTT.

The chain has TRBV28 and TRBJ2-2; TRBD1 aligns across 9 bases. The CDR3 totals 16 residues. Unmatched junction bases numbered 9, after V lost 6 bases and J lost 4 bases. Germline V gives CDR1 MDHEN, CDR2 SYDVKM. CDR3 in amino acids: CASSPSGQGITGELFF. The CDR3 DNA sequence: TGTGCCAGCAGCCCCTCGGGACAGGGAATCACCGGGGAGCTGTTTTTT. The whole variable domain, filled in from reference TRBV28 and TRBJ2-2, reads DVKVTQSSRYLVKRTGEKVFLECVQDMDHENMFWYRQDPGLGLRLIYFSYDVKMKEKGDIPEGYSVSREKKERFSLILESASTNQTSMYLCASSPSGQGITGELFFGEGSRLTVL.

Only a few counts were recorded for this clonotype. The chain has TRBV9 and TRBJ2-2; no definite D call. V lost 6 bases and J lost 3, with 18 bases in between. The CDR3 sequence is 16 residues long. Germline V CDR1 and CDR2: SGDLS, YYNGEE. CDR3 in DNA: TGTGCCAGCACCCCTGGAACTTCTCCCTACACCGGGGAGCTGTTTTTT. It yields the protein CASTPGTSPYTGELFF.

This clonotype was observed many times. V is TRBV30 and J is TRBJ1-1; 7 nucleotides agree with TRBD1. V lost 3 bases, J lost 1 base, and 5 bases stayed unmatched. The V gene's germline CDR1 is GTSNPN and CDR2 SVGIG (reference sequence). The CDR3 sequence is 14 residues long. The DNA for the CDR3 is TGTGCCTGGAGCGGCAGGGGGTGGAACACTGAAGCTTTCTTT. Its translation is CAWSGRGWNTEAFF.

The chain couples TRBV9 to TRBJ2-7; TRBD2 aligns across 11 bases. The CDR3 runs to 17 residues. The J segment lost 1 base and the V segment lost 0 bases, leaving 6 bases of the junction unmatched. From germline, CDR1 is SGDLS and CDR2 YYNGEE. Written as DNA, the CDR3 is TGTGCCAGCAGCGTAGGACTAGCGGGGATATGGTCCTACGAGCAGTACTTC. Amino acid sequence: CASSVGLAGIWSYEQYF.

The genes are TRBV18 and TRBJ2-7; D is uncertain. Trimming stripped 6 bases from V and 5 bases from J, with 14 bases between. This CDR3 is 13 amino acids long. CDR1 and CDR2 (germline): KGHSH, LQKENI. The CDR3 here is CASSPPTRDEQYF. CDR3 nucleotide sequence: TGTGCCAGCTCTCCCCCAACTCGGGACGAGCAGTACTTC.

As regards this clonotype: A much larger clonotype is one base distant, so this may be a read error. V and J are TRBV20-1 and TRBJ2-7; 12 bases are shared with TRBD2. The CDR3 extends over 14 amino acids. In germline, CDR1 is DFQATT, CDR2 SNEGSKA (reference sequence). This CDR3 is CGAKRLAGVNEQYF. The CDR3 nucleotides are TGCGGTGCCAAAAGACTAGCGGGAGTAAACGAGCAGTACTTC.

At least ten counts were recorded for this clonotype. The chain recombines TRBV7-2 with TRBJ2-5; 8 bases fit TRBD1. Trimming at V came to 8 bases and at J to 5 bases, leaving 16 bases not matched to a gene. CDR1 is SGHTA, CDR2 FQGNSA, per germline. The CDR3 has 16 residues. The CDR3 loop reads CASSPASRGRVETQYF. The CDR3 DNA reads TGTGCCAGCTCCCCGGCGAGCAGGGGGCGCGTGGAGACCCAGTACTTC.

The sample holds many counts of this clonotype. This sequence joins TRBV3-1 and TRBJ1-2; no clear D gene. Trimming removed 4 bases at V and 2 bases at J, with 14 bases between. CDR1 LGHDT and CDR2 YNNKEL come from the germline V gene (reference sequence). CDR3 length: 15 residues. CDR3 bases: TGTGCCAGCAGCCCATGGGTAGGCGGGAACTATGGCTACACCTTC. It encodes CASSPWVGGNYGYTF. Combining the CDR3 with reference TRBV3-1 and TRBJ1-2 gives the whole variable domain DTAVSQTPKYLVTQMGNDKSIKCEQNLGHDTMYWYKQDSKKFLKIMFSYNNKELIINETVPNRFSPKSPDKAHLNLHINSLELGDSAVYFCASSPWVGGNYGYTFGSGTRLTVV.